This T cell receptor beta chain comes out of a study of blood T cell repertoires in COVID-19. In the study overall: Spain, Italy and the United States supplied samples that represented acute and convalescent COVID-19. Sources were T cells, B-cell-depleted T cells, or PBMCs; the material itself was cDNA or gDNA.

In the authors' methods: Nucleated cell number was recorded as an estimate derived from reference gene primer amplification. Produced via immunoSEQ multiplex PCR; TCRdb's table is partial and in-frame only. V and J calls and clone size follow that table, whereas D and trimming were derived from the DNA. Of about 71,000 clones listed, roughly 87% were seen once; the top ten hold roughly 7.6%. This TCR was sampled from a man aged 45-65 years with active COVID-19. The specimen sequenced was peripheral blood.

In DNA form, the CDR3 reads TGTGCCAGCAGCCAGGGTGGGGGGCAAGAGACCCAGTACTTC. Translation gives CASSQGGGQETQYF. The gene calls are TRBV4-2 and TRBJ2-5; TRBD2 might be the D (6 bases). CDR1 is LGHNA and CDR2 is YNFKEQ in the germline V gene. This CDR3 has 14 residues. V was shortened by 3 bases and J by 2 bases, with 10 bases between the two germline ends.